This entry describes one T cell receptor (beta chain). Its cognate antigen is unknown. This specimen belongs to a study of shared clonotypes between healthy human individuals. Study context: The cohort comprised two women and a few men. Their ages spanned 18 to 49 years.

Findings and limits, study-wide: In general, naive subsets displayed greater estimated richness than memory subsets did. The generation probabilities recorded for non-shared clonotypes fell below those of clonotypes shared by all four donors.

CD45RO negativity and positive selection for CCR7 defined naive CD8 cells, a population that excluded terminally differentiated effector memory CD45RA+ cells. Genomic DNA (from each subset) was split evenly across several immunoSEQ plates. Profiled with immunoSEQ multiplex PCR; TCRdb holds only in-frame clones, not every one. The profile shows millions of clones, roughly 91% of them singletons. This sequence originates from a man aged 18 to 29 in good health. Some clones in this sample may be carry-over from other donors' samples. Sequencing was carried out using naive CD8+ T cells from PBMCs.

CDR3 in DNA: TGCGCCAGCAGTGACTCGCCGGGGACCTACTCCTACGAGCAGTACTTC. It is translated as CASSDSPGTYSYEQYF. V is TRBV10-1 and J is TRBJ2-7; possibly TRBD1 or TRBD2 for D (5 bases each). CDR3 length: 16 residues. Germline V gene sequence: CDR1 WNHNN, CDR2 SYGVQD (reference sequence). The V end lost 3 bases, the J end lost 0 bases, and 15 bases lay between the germline ends.